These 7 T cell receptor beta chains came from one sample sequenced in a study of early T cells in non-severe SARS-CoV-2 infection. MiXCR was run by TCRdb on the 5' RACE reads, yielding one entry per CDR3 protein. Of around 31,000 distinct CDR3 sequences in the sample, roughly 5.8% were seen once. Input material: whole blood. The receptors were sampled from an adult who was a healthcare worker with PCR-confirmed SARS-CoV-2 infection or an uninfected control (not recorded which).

CDR3 nucleotides: TGTGCCAGCAGGGCCGGGGGAGGCCCCTACGAGCAGTACTTC. Translating it yields CASRAGGGPYEQYF. The chain carries TRBV12-3 or TRBV12-4 and TRBJ2-7; perhaps TRBD2 as D (6 bases). The V end was cut by 6 bases, the J end by 2 bases, with 14 bases between. The CDR3 runs to 14 residues.

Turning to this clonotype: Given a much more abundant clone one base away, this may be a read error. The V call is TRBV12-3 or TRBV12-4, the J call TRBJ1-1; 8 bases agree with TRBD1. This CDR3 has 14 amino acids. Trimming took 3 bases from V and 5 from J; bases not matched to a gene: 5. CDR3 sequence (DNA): TGTGCCAGCAGTTTGGTCAGGGGGCAGACTGAAGCTTTCTTT. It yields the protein CASSLVRGQTEAFF.

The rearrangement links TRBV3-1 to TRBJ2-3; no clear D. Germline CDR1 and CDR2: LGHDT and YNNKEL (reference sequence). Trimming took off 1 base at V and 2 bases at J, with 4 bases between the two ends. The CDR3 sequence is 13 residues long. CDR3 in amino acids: CASSQGFTDTQYF. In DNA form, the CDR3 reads TGTGCCAGCAGCCAAGGTTTCACAGATACGCAGTATTTT.

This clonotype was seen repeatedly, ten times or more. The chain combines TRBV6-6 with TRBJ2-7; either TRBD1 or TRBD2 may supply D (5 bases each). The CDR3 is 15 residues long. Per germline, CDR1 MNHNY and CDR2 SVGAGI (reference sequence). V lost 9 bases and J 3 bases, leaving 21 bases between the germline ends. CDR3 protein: CASSPLPGPIYEQYF. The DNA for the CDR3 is TGTGCCAGTAGTCCCCTGCCGGGACCCATCTACGAGCAGTACTTC.

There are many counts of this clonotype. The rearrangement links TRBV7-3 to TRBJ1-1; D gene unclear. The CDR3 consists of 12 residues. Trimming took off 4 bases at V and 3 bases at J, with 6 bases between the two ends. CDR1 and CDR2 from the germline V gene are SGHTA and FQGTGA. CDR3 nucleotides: TGTGCCAGCAGCTCCCAATACACTGAAGCTTTCTTT. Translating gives CASSSQYTEAFF.

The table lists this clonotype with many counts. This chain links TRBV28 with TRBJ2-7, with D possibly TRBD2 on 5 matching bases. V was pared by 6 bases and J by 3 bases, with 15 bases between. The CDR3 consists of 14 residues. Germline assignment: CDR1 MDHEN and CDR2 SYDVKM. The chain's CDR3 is CASRRPGGNYEQYF. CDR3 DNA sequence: TGTGCCAGCAGACGGCCCGGAGGAAACTACGAGCAGTACTTC.

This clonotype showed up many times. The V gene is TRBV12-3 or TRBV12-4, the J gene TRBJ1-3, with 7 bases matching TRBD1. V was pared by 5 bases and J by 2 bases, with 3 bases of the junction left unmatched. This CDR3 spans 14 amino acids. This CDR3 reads CASSQQGTGNTIYF. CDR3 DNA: TGTGCCAGCAGTCAACAGGGGACTGGAAACACCATATATTTT.